The rows below give T cell receptor beta chains drawn from one sample of a study of control samples from healthy donors and cancer patients. Assay: immunoSEQ multiplex PCR; the TCRdb copy retains only in-frame clones and omits some. The sample records under 150,000 clones, 85% to 90% being singletons. Sequencing input: PBMCs. The receptors were sampled from a woman between 45 and 65 years old with colorectal cancer. Both conserved end residues are part of each CDR3. The D gene is left open where the match is weak. The size field is filled for only some rows; it gives once, few, many or a size class.

d_gene: TRBD1
v_gene: TRBV19
abundance: -
j_gene: TRBJ2-1
CDR3nt: TGTGCCACGGGACAGGGGGCGGGCTATGAGCAGTTCTTC
CDR3aa: CATGQGAGYEQFF

d_gene: TRBD1
v_gene: TRBV5-4
abundance: -
j_gene: TRBJ2-2
CDR3nt: TGTGCCAGCAGCTTGGGACAGGGAAGCACCGGGGAGCTGTTTTTT
CDR3aa: CASSLGQGSTGELFF

d_gene: -
v_gene: TRBV30
abundance: -
j_gene: TRBJ1-1
CDR3nt: TGTGCCTGGAGTTTCCGAGTAGACACTGAAGCTTTCTTT
CDR3aa: CAWSFRVDTEAFF

d_gene: TRBD2
v_gene: TRBV5-6
abundance: -
j_gene: TRBJ2-1
CDR3nt: TGTGCCAGCAGCTTGTTTCTGCGGGAGGGCCGTTGGGATGAGCAGTTCTTC
CDR3aa: CASSLFLREGRWDEQFF

d_gene: -
v_gene: TRBV19
abundance: few
j_gene: TRBJ1-2
CDR3nt: TGTGCCAGTAGTGGACCGGGGGGCTATGGCTACACCTTC
CDR3aa: CASSGPGGYGYTF

d_gene: TRBD2
v_gene: TRBV4-2
abundance: -
j_gene: TRBJ2-3
CDR3nt: TGTGCCAGCAGCCAAGGATTAGCGGGGGGTATCAATACGCAGTATTTT
CDR3aa: CASSQGLAGGINTQYF

d_gene: -
v_gene: TRBV18
abundance: -
j_gene: TRBJ2-5
CDR3nt: TGTGCCAGCTCACCGGGCGGGGTCGGGCAAGAGACCCAGTACTTC
CDR3aa: CASSPGGVGQETQYF

d_gene: -
v_gene: TRBV4-2
abundance: -
j_gene: TRBJ2-7
CDR3nt: TGTGCCAGCAGCCAAGACAGGCTCTCCTACGAGCAGTACTTC
CDR3aa: CASSQDRLSYEQYF

d_gene: -
v_gene: TRBV19
abundance: -
j_gene: TRBJ1-6
CDR3nt: TGTGCCAGTACTCCCTCCGGGACAAGGTATAATTCACCCCTCCACTTT
CDR3aa: CASTPSGTRYNSPLHF

d_gene: -
v_gene: TRBV7-2
abundance: few
j_gene: TRBJ2-6
CDR3nt: TGTGCCAGCAGCTTAACGGGTACTGGGGCCAACGTCCTGACTTTC
CDR3aa: CASSLTGTGANVLTF

d_gene: -
v_gene: TRBV7-9
abundance: once
j_gene: TRBJ2-2
CDR3nt: TGTGCCAGCAGCTTACCTACCCAGAACACCGGGGAGCTGTTTTTT
CDR3aa: CASSLPTQNTGELFF

d_gene: -
v_gene: TRBV27
abundance: -
j_gene: TRBJ2-7
CDR3nt: TGTGCCAGCAGGACGGGAAGGACCATCTCCTACGAGCAGTACTTC
CDR3aa: CASRTGRTISYEQYF

d_gene: -
v_gene: TRBV30
abundance: -
j_gene: TRBJ1-3
CDR3nt: TGTGCCTGGAGTGTACAAGGGTCCTATAACACCATATATTTT
CDR3aa: CAWSVQGSYNTIYF

d_gene: TRBD1
v_gene: TRBV5-6
abundance: -
j_gene: TRBJ2-5
CDR3nt: TGTGCCAGCAGCCCACGGACAGGGGGCGTTTGGGAGACCCAGTACTTC
CDR3aa: CASSPRTGGVWETQYF

d_gene: -
v_gene: TRBV7-3
abundance: -
j_gene: TRBJ2-5
CDR3nt: TGTGCCAGCAGCTTAAATGGGGGGACCCAAGAGACCCAGTACTTC
CDR3aa: CASSLNGGTQETQYF

d_gene: -
v_gene: TRBV3-1/TRBV3-2
abundance: -
j_gene: TRBJ1-5
CDR3nt: TGTGCCAGCAGCCAAGAAGCAGGGTTCAATCAGCCCCAGCATTTT
CDR3aa: CASSQEAGFNQPQHF

d_gene: -
v_gene: TRBV6-1
abundance: -
j_gene: TRBJ2-3
CDR3nt: TGTGCCAGCAGTGAACCTTTTCGCAGGGGTAGGACAGATACGCAGTATTTT
CDR3aa: CASSEPFRRGRTDTQYF

d_gene: -
v_gene: TRBV5-1
abundance: once
j_gene: TRBJ1-1
CDR3nt: TGCGCCAGCAGCTTGGCCGGGACTTTTGAAGCTTTCTTT
CDR3aa: CASSLAGTFEAFF

d_gene: TRBD1
v_gene: TRBV18
abundance: -
j_gene: TRBJ2-7
CDR3nt: TGTGCCAGCTCACCCGGGACAGGGGGCCCCAAGGAGCAGTACTTC
CDR3aa: CASSPGTGGPKEQYF

d_gene: TRBD1
v_gene: TRBV5-4
abundance: -
j_gene: TRBJ2-5
CDR3nt: TGTGCCAGCAGTTTGGACAGGGGGCAAGAGACCCAGTACTTC
CDR3aa: CASSLDRGQETQYF

d_gene: TRBD1
v_gene: TRBV28
abundance: -
j_gene: TRBJ1-3
CDR3nt: TGTGCCAGCAGTTTCGAGACAGGGACTACACCCCACTCTGGAAACACCATATATTTT
CDR3aa: CASSFETGTTPHSGNTIYF

d_gene: TRBD1
v_gene: TRBV4-2
abundance: -
j_gene: TRBJ1-2
CDR3nt: TGTGCCAGCAGCCACTTATACGGGACAGCAAACTATGGCTACACCTTC
CDR3aa: CASSHLYGTANYGYTF

d_gene: -
v_gene: TRBV7-8
abundance: once
j_gene: TRBJ2-7
CDR3nt: TGTGCCAGCAGCCCCTCGGAAGAGCAGTACTTC
CDR3aa: CASSPSEEQYF

d_gene: -
v_gene: TRBV7-9
abundance: -
j_gene: TRBJ1-3
CDR3nt: TGTGCCAGCACCATAGCCCAGGCAGGCGAAAACACCATATATTTT
CDR3aa: CASTIAQAGENTIYF

d_gene: -
v_gene: TRBV4-2
abundance: -
j_gene: TRBJ2-1
CDR3nt: TGTGCCAGTCGATCGGCTAGCTCCTACAATGAGCAGTTCTTC
CDR3aa: CASRSASSYNEQFF

d_gene: TRBD2
v_gene: TRBV18
abundance: -
j_gene: TRBJ2-1
CDR3nt: TGTGCCAGCTCACTAGCGGGGCCCAACGGGAATGAGCAGTTCTTC
CDR3aa: CASSLAGPNGNEQFF

d_gene: -
v_gene: TRBV25-1
abundance: -
j_gene: TRBJ1-4
CDR3nt: TGTGCCAGCAGTGATCCCAGGACGGACGCAACTAATGAAAAACTGTTTTTT
CDR3aa: CASSDPRTDATNEKLFF

d_gene: -
v_gene: TRBV2
abundance: -
j_gene: TRBJ2-5
CDR3nt: TGTGCCAGCAGTGGAGAGCAGTGGAAAAACCAAGAGACCCAGTACTTC
CDR3aa: CASSGEQWKNQETQYF

d_gene: -
v_gene: TRBV10-1
abundance: -
j_gene: TRBJ2-3
CDR3nt: TGCGCCAGCAGTGAGGGCGCCCGCGGGCAGGCAGATACGCAGTATTTT
CDR3aa: CASSEGARGQADTQYF

d_gene: -
v_gene: TRBV28
abundance: -
j_gene: TRBJ1-3
CDR3nt: TGTGCCAGCGAGGGTTCCGGAAACACCGTATATTTT
CDR3aa: CASEGSGNTVYF

d_gene: TRBD1
v_gene: TRBV10-3
abundance: -
j_gene: TRBJ1-4
CDR3nt: TGTGCCACCGGGACAGGAAATGAAAAACTGTTTTTT
CDR3aa: CATGTGNEKLFF

d_gene: -
v_gene: TRBV19
abundance: -
j_gene: TRBJ1-1
CDR3nt: TGTGCCAGTACCTGGGGGGGTGGCACTGAAGCTTTCTTT
CDR3aa: CASTWGGGTEAFF

d_gene: -
v_gene: TRBV11-3
abundance: once
j_gene: TRBJ2-1
CDR3nt: TGTGCCAGCAGCTTTGTCTCAGGGGATGAGCAGTTCTTC
CDR3aa: CASSFVSGDEQFF

d_gene: TRBD2
v_gene: TRBV7-9
abundance: -
j_gene: TRBJ2-3
CDR3nt: TGTGCCAGCAGCCGACTAGCGGGAACTAGCACAGATACGCAGTATTTT
CDR3aa: CASSRLAGTSTDTQYF

d_gene: TRBD1
v_gene: TRBV28
abundance: -
j_gene: TRBJ2-6
CDR3nt: TGTGCCAGCAGTGGCCCCGGGACAGCCCCATCTGGGGCCAACGTCCTGACTTTC
CDR3aa: CASSGPGTAPSGANVLTF

d_gene: TRBD1
v_gene: TRBV6-5
abundance: -
j_gene: TRBJ2-7
CDR3nt: TGTGCCAGCAGTTATCAGAGTCAGGGGGCCTACGAGCAGTACTTC
CDR3aa: CASSYQSQGAYEQYF

d_gene: TRBD1
v_gene: TRBV24-1
abundance: -
j_gene: TRBJ2-1
CDR3nt: TGTGCCACCAGTGATTCCGGGACAGGGGAGAATGAGCAGTTCTTC
CDR3aa: CATSDSGTGENEQFF

d_gene: TRBD1
v_gene: TRBV19
abundance: -
j_gene: TRBJ1-6
CDR3nt: TGTGCCAGTAGTAGATCGACCGGGACAGGGGGTCGCTCCTATAATTCACCCCTCCACTTT
CDR3aa: CASSRSTGTGGRSYNSPLHF

d_gene: TRBD2
v_gene: TRBV28
abundance: -
j_gene: TRBJ2-3
CDR3nt: TGTGCCAGCAGTTCCACCCCAGGACTAGCGGATACAGATACGCAGTATTTT
CDR3aa: CASSSTPGLADTDTQYF

d_gene: TRBD1
v_gene: TRBV7-8
abundance: -
j_gene: TRBJ2-3
CDR3nt: TGTGCCAGCAGCTTAGGGGACAGCGGCACAGATACGCAGTATTTT
CDR3aa: CASSLGDSGTDTQYF

d_gene: -
v_gene: TRBV15
abundance: -
j_gene: TRBJ2-7
CDR3nt: TGTGCCACCAGCAGAGTGGGGGCTTACGAGCAGTACTTC
CDR3aa: CATSRVGAYEQYF

d_gene: -
v_gene: TRBV4-2
abundance: -
j_gene: TRBJ2-7
CDR3nt: TGTGCCAGCAGCCAACCTAGCGAGTCCTACGAGCAGTACTTC
CDR3aa: CASSQPSESYEQYF

d_gene: -
v_gene: TRBV10-3
abundance: -
j_gene: TRBJ1-1
CDR3nt: TGTGCCTCTAACGGGGTAGCGAACACTGAAGCTTTCTTT
CDR3aa: CASNGVANTEAFF

d_gene: TRBD2
v_gene: TRBV4-1
abundance: -
j_gene: TRBJ2-5
CDR3nt: TGCGCCAGCAGCCAAGACGACAGAGAAGGGACTAGCGGGAGTATGGAGACCCAGTACTTC
CDR3aa: CASSQDDREGTSGSMETQYF

d_gene: -
v_gene: TRBV5-6
abundance: -
j_gene: TRBJ2-1
CDR3nt: TGTGCCAGCAGCTTGGGAACGGGCCTTGAATACAATGAGCAGTTCTTC
CDR3aa: CASSLGTGLEYNEQFF

d_gene: -
v_gene: TRBV6-4
abundance: -
j_gene: TRBJ2-1
CDR3nt: TGTGCCAGCAGAACAGCGGGCTATCCCTACAATGAGCAGTTCTTC
CDR3aa: CASRTAGYPYNEQFF

d_gene: -
v_gene: TRBV9
abundance: -
j_gene: TRBJ2-5
CDR3nt: TGTGCCAGCAGCGCCGCCCTAGCAAACCAAGAGACCCAGTACTTC
CDR3aa: CASSAALANQETQYF

d_gene: -
v_gene: TRBV7-3
abundance: -
j_gene: TRBJ2-2
CDR3nt: TGTGCCAGCAGCGGAACAGGGACCGGGGAGCTGTTTTTT
CDR3aa: CASSGTGTGELFF

d_gene: -
v_gene: TRBV7-9
abundance: medium-sized
j_gene: TRBJ1-1
CDR3nt: TGTGCCAGCAGCTTAGGTAGGGGAGGAACTGAAGCTTTCTTT
CDR3aa: CASSLGRGGTEAFF

d_gene: -
v_gene: TRBV3-1/TRBV3-2
abundance: -
j_gene: TRBJ1-2
CDR3nt: TGTGCCAGCAGCCAAGATGGGCAGGGAAACTATGGCTACACCTTC
CDR3aa: CASSQDGQGNYGYTF

d_gene: -
v_gene: TRBV18
abundance: -
j_gene: TRBJ1-1
CDR3nt: TGTGCCAGCTCAGGGGGGACAAAGAACACTGAAGCTTTCTTT
CDR3aa: CASSGGTKNTEAFF

d_gene: -
v_gene: TRBV29-1
abundance: -
j_gene: TRBJ1-4
CDR3nt: TGCAGCGTTGAACGGGGGGCTGGTGAAAAACTGTTTTTT
CDR3aa: CSVERGAGEKLFF

d_gene: TRBD1
v_gene: TRBV5-1
abundance: -
j_gene: TRBJ1-2
CDR3nt: TGCGCCAGCAGCGTGGACAGGACTGGCTACACCTTC
CDR3aa: CASSVDRTGYTF